Described below is a single T cell receptor beta chain sequence and its context. Its antigen is still unknown. After constant-region reverse-primer amplification, full-length variable regions underwent semi-nested PCR with Nested Universal Primer A. TCRdb used MiXCR to reprocess the 5' RACE reads, holding one entry per CDR3 protein. In the table there are roughly 6,000 distinct CDR3 sequences, about three quarters of which are singletons. Germline values: CDR1 MDHEN, CDR2 SYDVKM. This CDR3 has 14 residues. The V end lost 5 bases, the J end lost 1 base, and 11 bases lay between the germline ends. The study, taken as a whole, reports: Tumor-infiltrating Treg TCR alpha and beta sequences overlapped most with tumor naive CD4+ T cells, then blood naive.

V usage is TRBV28 and J usage is TRBJ1-1, with a weak D call TRBD1 (5 bases). Input material: memory CD4+ T cells sorted from a lymph node. As to subset: memory CD4+ T cells, CD4+CD45RO+CD25-. The clonotype was recovered from a female donor with breast cancer. The CDR3 is CASSVPTENTEAFF. In DNA form, the CDR3 reads TGTGCCAGCAGTGTCCCGACAGAGAACACTGAAGCTTTCTTT.